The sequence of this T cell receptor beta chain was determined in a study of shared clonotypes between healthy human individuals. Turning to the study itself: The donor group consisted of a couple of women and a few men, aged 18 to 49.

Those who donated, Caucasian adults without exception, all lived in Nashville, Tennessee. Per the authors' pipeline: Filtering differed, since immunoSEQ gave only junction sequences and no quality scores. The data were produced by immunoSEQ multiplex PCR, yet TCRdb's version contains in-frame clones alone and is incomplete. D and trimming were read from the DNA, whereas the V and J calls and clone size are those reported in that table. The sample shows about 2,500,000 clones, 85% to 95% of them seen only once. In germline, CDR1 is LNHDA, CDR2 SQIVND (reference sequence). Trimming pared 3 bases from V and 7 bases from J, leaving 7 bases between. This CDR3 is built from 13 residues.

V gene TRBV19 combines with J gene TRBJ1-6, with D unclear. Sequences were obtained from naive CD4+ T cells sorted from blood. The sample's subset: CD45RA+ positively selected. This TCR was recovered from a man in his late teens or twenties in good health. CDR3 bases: TGTGCCAGTAGTATTTCAGGCAATTCACCCCTCCACTTT. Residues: CASSISGNSPLHF.